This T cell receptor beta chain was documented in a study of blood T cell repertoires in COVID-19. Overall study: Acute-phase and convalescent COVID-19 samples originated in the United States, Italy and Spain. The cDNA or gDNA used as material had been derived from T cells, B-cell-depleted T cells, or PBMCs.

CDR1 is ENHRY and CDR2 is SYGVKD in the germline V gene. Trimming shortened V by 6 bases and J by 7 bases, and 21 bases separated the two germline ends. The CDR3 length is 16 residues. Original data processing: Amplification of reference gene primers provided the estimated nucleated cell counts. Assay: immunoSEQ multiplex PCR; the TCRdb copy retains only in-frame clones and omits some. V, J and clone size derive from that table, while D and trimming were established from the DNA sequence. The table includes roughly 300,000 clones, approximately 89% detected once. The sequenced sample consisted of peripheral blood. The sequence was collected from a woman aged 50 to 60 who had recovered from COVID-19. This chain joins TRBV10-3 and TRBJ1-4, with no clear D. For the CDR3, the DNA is TGTGCCATCAGCGCTTCTAGTATCCCGAGAGGTGAAAAACTGTTTTTT. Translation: CAISASSIPRGEKLFF.